A single sample is the source of the 24 T cell receptor beta chains below, sequenced in a study of beta chain features in type 1 diabetes. Isolated RNA was reverse transcribed in full, so expressed TCRB transcripts were sequenced. Clones were sequenced by immunoSEQ multiplex PCR, and TCRdb holds only the in-frame ones, with some missing. The sample lists a few hundred thousand clones; roughly a fifth were seen once. The source material was naive CD4+ T cells from blood. These receptors were collected from a woman aged 18-29 years in good health.

The chain joins TRBV11-2 to TRBJ2-5; 15 nucleotides match TRBD2. J lost 5 bases, V lost 5 bases, and 3 bases had no gene match. The length of the CDR3 is 15 residues. Germline CDR1 reads SGHAT; CDR2 reads FQNNGV. CDR3 in amino acids: CASSPGLAGGETQYF. The DNA for the CDR3 is TGTGCCAGCAGCCCAGGACTAGCGGGAGGGGAGACCCAGTACTTC.

The chain has TRBV25-1 and TRBJ2-2; D is perhaps TRBD1 (5 bases). From germline, CDR1 is MGHDK and CDR2 SYGVNS. The V end was cut by 3 bases, the J end by 5 bases, with 16 bases between. The CDR3 sequence is 16 residues long. Here the CDR3 reads CASSDLGAGDTGELFF. The CDR3 coding sequence is TGTGCCAGCAGTGACTTAGGGGCAGGAGATACCGGGGAGCTGTTTTTT. The full variable domain, its missing parts supplied by reference TRBV25-1 and TRBJ2-2, is EADIYQTPRYLVIGTGKKITLECSQTMGHDKMYWYQQDPGMELHLIHYSYGVNSTEKGDLSSESTVSRIRTEHFPLTLESARPSHTSQYLCASSDLGAGDTGELFFGEGSRLTVL.

This clone was seen only a few times. V gene TRBV6-5 combines with J gene TRBJ1-1; maybe TRBD1 (6 bases). Trimming took off 2 bases at V and 5 bases at J, with 18 bases between the two ends. Germline CDR1 and CDR2: MNHEY and SVGAGI. The CDR3 has 16 amino acids. The CDR3, as DNA: TGTGCCAGCAGTTACGACACCGGGGGGCAAAGAACTGAAGCTTTCTTT. Its translation is CASSYDTGGQRTEAFF.

The chain couples TRBV11-2 to TRBJ2-3; the D gene is possibly TRBD1 (5 bases). Germline CDR1 reads SGHAT; CDR2 reads FQNNGV. The CDR3 spans 14 residues. Trimming shortened V by 1 base and J by 3 bases, and 8 bases separated the two germline ends. Here the CDR3 reads CASSLAGPTDTQYF. CDR3 nucleotides: TGTGCCAGCAGCTTAGCAGGGCCAACAGATACGCAGTATTTT.

This clone has a handful of counts. DNA for the CDR3: TGCAGCGTTGGGGGGGGTCTCTCTGAAGCTTTCTTT. Amino acids: CSVGGGLSEAFF. The chain couples TRBV29-1 to TRBJ1-1; TRBD1 is a possible D gene (5 bases). V was clipped by 4 bases and J by 6 bases, with 12 bases between them. This CDR3 has 12 residues. Per germline, CDR1 SQVTM and CDR2 ANQGSEA.

This clone was counted a few times. This chain joins TRBV30 and TRBJ2-7, with a tentative D call TRBD2 (7 bases). The CDR3 has 12 amino acids. Germline V gives CDR1 GTSNPN, CDR2 SVGIG (reference sequence). Trimming took off 4 bases at V and 5 bases at J, with 12 bases between the two ends. This CDR3 is CAWKGGNHEQYF. The CDR3 DNA sequence: TGTGCCTGGAAGGGGGGGAACCACGAGCAGTACTTC.

The gene calls are TRBV12-2 and TRBJ2-3; the table calls TRBD1, which could not be checked here. TRBV12-2 is given as a pseudogene. This CDR3 region has 14 residues. The CDR3 nucleotides read TGTGCAAGTCGCCCCAGCAGGGGAACAGATACGCAGTATTTT. As protein: CASRPSRGTDTQYF.

The chain uses TRBV4-3 and TRBJ2-2, with 9 bases matching TRBD2. The CDR3 sequence is 15 residues long. From germline, CDR1 is LGHNA and CDR2 YSLEER. The V and J ends lost 1 base and 6 bases, in that order; junction bases with no gene match: 3. The CDR3 nucleotides are TGCGCCAGCAGCCAAGGGGGACTAGCTTCCGGGGAGCTGTTTTTT. Protein: CASSQGGLASGELFF.

The chain is built from TRBV2 and TRBJ1-2, with D perhaps matching TRBD1 (5 bases). CDR1 is SNHLY, CDR2 FYNNEI, per germline. Trimming stripped 5 bases from V and 8 bases from J, with 18 bases between. The CDR3 loop spans 14 amino acids. The CDR3 nucleotides read TGTGCCAGCAGTTGGATGCAGGGCACGGGCGGCTACACCTTC. As protein: CASSWMQGTGGYTF.

This clone was recorded a few times. This chain uses TRBV6-1 with TRBJ1-1, with D hard to call. There are 14 residues in the CDR3. Germline V gene data show CDR1 as MNHNS and CDR2 as SASEGT. V was trimmed by 7 bases and J by 1 base, leaving 13 bases between them. The CDR3 sequence: CASTNRGENTEAFF. The CDR3 DNA sequence: TGTGCCAGCACCAACCGGGGAGAGAACACTGAAGCTTTCTTT.

This chain links TRBV7-9 with TRBJ2-7; the D is unclear. The CDR3 runs 12 residues. The V end was cut by 4 bases, the J end by 4 bases, with 8 bases between. The germline CDR1 and CDR2 sequences are SEHNR and FQNEAQ (reference sequence). In nucleotides, the CDR3 is TGTGCCAGCAGCTACAGTGAGTACGAGCAGTACTTC. Translation: CASSYSEYEQYF.

This clone has just a few counts. V and J are TRBV2 and TRBJ2-5; 8 bases align to TRBD2. This CDR3 has 16 residues. V was pared by 0 bases and J by 5 bases, with 8 bases of the junction left unmatched. Germline V gene data show CDR1 as SNHLY and CDR2 as FYNNEI. Here the CDR3 DNA reads TGTGCCAGCAGTGAAGCAGGGACTAGATACGTGGAGACCCAGTACTTC. Translating it yields CASSEAGTRYVETQYF.

This clone was detected only a few times. The chain links TRBV4-1 to TRBJ2-3; D unclear. V shed 1 base and J shed 2 bases, with 7 bases lying between them. The CDR3 covers 14 residues. Germline CDR1 reads MGHRA; CDR2 reads YSYEKL. DNA of the CDR3: TGCGCCAGCAGCCAAGTTATCCTCACAGATACGCAGTATTTT. It encodes CASSQVILTDTQYF.

Comment on this clone: Other DNA variants within this sample encode the same CDR3. V gene TRBV30 combines with J gene TRBJ1-5; D gene unclear. Germline loops: CDR1 GTSNPN, CDR2 SVGIG (reference sequence). The CDR3 contains 15 residues. V was clipped by 0 bases and J by 0 bases, with 9 bases between them. The CDR3: CAWSVGGYSNQPQHF. The CDR3 coding sequence is TGTGCCTGGAGTGTAGGAGGTTATAGCAATCAGCCCCAGCATTTT.

V and J are TRBV2 and TRBJ2-3, with a tentative D call TRBD2 (5 bases). Per the germline V gene, CDR1 is SNHLY and CDR2 is FYNNEI. The V end was cut by 10 bases, the J end by 6 bases, with 14 bases between. This CDR3 contains 12 residues. The CDR3 nucleotides are TGTGCCACCGGACTCGCTTTGGATACGCAGTATTTT. This codes for CATGLALDTQYF. The whole variable domain, remainder taken from reference TRBV2 and TRBJ2-3, is EPEVTQTPSHQVTQMGQEVILRCVPISNHLYFYWYRQILGQKVEFLVSFYNNEISEKSEIFDDQFSVERPDGSNFTLKIRSTKLEDSAMYFCATGLALDTQYFGPGTRLTVL.

The sample holds a few counts of this clone. The chain recombines TRBV4-2 with TRBJ2-5; D might be TRBD2 (6 bases). Germline CDR1 is LGHNA and CDR2 is YNFKEQ. Trimming left V 4 bases short and J 5 bases short, with 8 bases between. The CDR3 is made up of 12 amino acids. The CDR3 coding sequence is TGTGCCAGCAGCCGGGGGGTTGAGACCCAGTACTTC. Amino acid sequence: CASSRGVETQYF.

This chain links TRBV30 with TRBJ2-7, with D perhaps matching TRBD2 (5 bases). CDR1 is GTSNPN, CDR2 SVGIG, per germline (reference sequence). The V and J ends lost 0 bases and 0 bases respectively, with 15 bases between them. CDR3 length equals 16 residues. The CDR3 DNA follows: TGTGCCTGGAGTGTGGGGTGGGGAGTTAGCTCCTACGAGCAGTACTTC. Translating it yields CAWSVGWGVSSYEQYF.

This clone was counted only a few times. This rearrangement joins TRBV23-1 to TRBJ2-5; TRBD1 agrees at 8 bases. TRBV23-1 is designated an ORF whose function remains uncertain. J was trimmed by 5 bases and V by 1 base; bases with no gene match: 30. The CDR3 totals 23 residues. The CDR3 DNA follows: TGCGCCAGCAGTCAATTCGGCAGGGGGCGTTGTGAGAGGATTGGCCTTTTAGAGGAGACCCAGTACTTC. This sequence encodes CASSQFGRGRCERIGLLEETQYF.

The table lists this clone with a count of one. The chain couples TRBV6-9 to TRBJ1-1; 7 bases match TRBD1. Germline values: CDR1 MNHGY, CDR2 SVAAGI. The CDR3 runs 15 residues. J lost 5 bases, V lost 6 bases, and 12 bases had no gene match. The CDR3 spells CASRCRQGLWTEAFF. The CDR3 bases are TGTGCCAGCAGATGTCGACAGGGTCTGTGGACTGAAGCTTTCTTT.

This clone came up a few times. CDR3 nucleotides: TGTGCCAGCAGCTTACAGACAGCCCAGAGCTCCTACAATGAGCAGTTCTTC. Its protein is CASSLQTAQSSYNEQFF. This chain joins TRBV7-2 and TRBJ2-1; possible D gene TRBD1, 5 bases. This CDR3 comprises 17 residues. V was cut by 2 bases and J by 0 bases, with 14 bases left in between. Germline V gene sequence: CDR1 SGHTA, CDR2 FQGNSA.

V and J are TRBV2 and TRBJ1-3; D unresolved. Trimming took 7 bases from V and 16 from J, leaving 20 bases between them. There are 12 residues in the CDR3. The germline V gene has CDR1 SNHLY and CDR2 FYNNEI. The CDR3 DNA reads TGTGCCAGCACCCTGGGAGTGGTTGGGTCGTATTTT. Its translation is CASTLGVVGSYF.

The chain carries TRBV2 and TRBJ1-2; D not resolved. CDR1 and CDR2 (germline): SNHLY, FYNNEI. The CDR3 is made up of 10 amino acids. Trimming removed 8 bases from V and 14 bases from J, with 15 bases in between. The CDR3 protein is CASGRGVWTF. In DNA, the CDR3 is TGTGCCAGCGGCCGCGGTGTGTGGACCTTC.

The V and J genes are TRBV7-9 and TRBJ1-2; D ambiguous. The CDR3 length is 17 residues. The germline V gene has CDR1 SEHNR and CDR2 FQNEAQ (reference sequence). Trimming took off 2 bases at V and 8 bases at J, with 24 bases between the two ends. CDR3 nucleotides: TGTGCCAGCAGCTTAAGGCTCCCTCTCGACTATTCAGGAGGCTACACCTTC. Protein: CASSLRLPLDYSGGYTF.

V gene TRBV19 combines with J gene TRBJ2-5; a possible D gene is TRBD1 (6 bases). There are 16 residues in the CDR3. The V gene lost 6 bases and the J gene lost 1 base, with 18 bases spanning the gap. Germline V CDR1 and CDR2: LNHDA, SQIVND (reference sequence). The CDR3 nucleotides read TGTGCCAGTAGGGGCAGGGGTGGAAGGGGCCAAGAGACCCAGTACTTC. Its protein product is CASRGRGGRGQETQYF.